One sample yielded the 13 T cell receptor beta chains listed below, sequenced in a study of blood T cell repertoires in COVID-19. Libraries were prepared by immunoSEQ multiplex PCR; TCRdb keeps only in-frame clonotypes and omits some of them. Among about 160,000 clones listed, roughly 80% were seen once. Sequenced sample: PBMCs or T cells enriched from blood (not recorded which). Source of these receptors: a woman aged 40-49 years with acute COVID-19.

This chain uses TRBV7-3 with TRBJ2-3; the D gene is possibly TRBD2 (6 bases). V was shortened by 3 bases and J by 0 bases, with 13 bases between the two germline ends. The CDR3 covers 16 residues. The germline gives CDR1 SGHTA, CDR2 FQGTGA. This CDR3 is CASSLSLSGSTDTQYF. The CDR3 DNA reads as TGTGCCAGCAGCTTGTCCTTGAGCGGGAGCACAGATACGCAGTATTTT.

In this sample, this clone turned up a few times. The J gene is TRBJ1-1, the V gene TRBV2, with D unclear. The CDR3 spans 13 residues. Trimming shortened V by 1 base and J by 12 bases, and 15 bases separated the two germline ends. Germline assignment: CDR1 SNHLY and CDR2 FYNNEI. CDR3 DNA: TGTGCCAGCAGTGAAGGGGCAACCCTGGATACTTTCTTT. It translates to CASSEGATLDTFF. Full variable domain (remainder filled in from reference TRBV2 and TRBJ1-1): EPEVTQTPSHQVTQMGQEVILRCVPISNHLYFYWYRQILGQKVEFLVSFYNNEISEKSEIFDDQFSVERPDGSNFTLKIRSTKLEDSAMYFCASSEGATLDTFFGQGTRLTVV.

CDR3 nucleotides: TGTGCCAGCAGCCACCCTCTCCAGGGTGGCTACACCTTC. It is translated as CASSHPLQGGYTF. The chain joins TRBV28 to TRBJ1-2; weak D call: TRBD1 (5 bases). The CDR3 covers 13 residues. Trimming cost V 6 bases and J 7 bases, with 15 bases left between them. Germline V gene lookup returns CDR1 MDHEN and CDR2 SYDVKM.

This chain uses TRBV6-1 with TRBJ2-1; 11 positions match TRBD1. The CDR3 runs to 15 residues. Germline V lookup: CDR1 MNHNS, CDR2 SASEGT. Trimming cost V 3 bases and J 7 bases; bases outside gene matches: 5. The chain's CDR3 is CASSDGTGGVNEQFF. DNA for the CDR3: TGTGCCAGCAGTGACGGGACAGGGGGGGTGAATGAGCAGTTCTTC.

The genes are TRBV11-1 and TRBJ2-3; 10 bases map to TRBD2. Germline CDR1 reads SGHAT; CDR2 reads FQDESV (reference sequence). This CDR3 is built from 14 residues. V was pared by 5 bases and J by 3 bases, with 2 bases of the junction left unmatched. The CDR3 is CASSRTSGTDTQYF. For the CDR3, the DNA is TGTGCCAGCAGCCGGACTAGCGGTACAGATACGCAGTATTTT.

The chain has TRBV7-2 and TRBJ2-3; 7 bases map to TRBD2. CDR1 SGHTA and CDR2 FQGNSA come from the germline V gene. After removal of 6 bases from V and 4 bases from J, the junction contained 7 bases not matched to a gene. The CDR3 extends over 14 amino acids. The DNA for the CDR3 is TGTGCCAGCAGTACCAGACTAGCATCAGATACGCAGTATTTT. This translates into CASSTRLASDTQYF.

The rearrangement links TRBV6-5 to TRBJ2-5; D perhaps matches TRBD2 (6 bases). Per the germline V gene, CDR1 is MNHEY and CDR2 is SVGAGI. This CDR3 is 14 amino acids long. Trimming removed 5 bases from V and 4 bases from J, with 14 bases in between. Written as DNA, the CDR3 is TGTGCCAGCAGTCAACCAGGGAGGACAGAGACCCAGTACTTC. This translates into CASSQPGRTETQYF.

The V and J genes are TRBV29-1 and TRBJ2-1, with TRBD1 as a possible D gene (6 bases). The CDR3 length is 13 residues. Trimming stripped 7 bases from V and 6 bases from J, with 16 bases between. Germline CDR1 and CDR2: SQVTM and ANQGSEA. The CDR3 region has the DNA TGCAGCGCAGAGGGGGACGCCGCCAATGAGCAGTTCTTC. Translated, it gives CSAEGDAANEQFF.

V gene TRBV7-9 combines with J gene TRBJ1-5, with 7 bases aligning to TRBD1. V was pared by 4 bases and J by 4 bases, with 4 bases of the junction left unmatched. This CDR3 has 14 amino acids. Germline-derived CDR1 and CDR2 are SEHNR and FQNEAQ (reference sequence). In nucleotides, the CDR3 is TGTGCCAGCAGCTCCGCAGGGGGAAATCAGCCCCAGCATTTT. Its translation: CASSSAGGNQPQHF.

V usage is TRBV15 and J usage is TRBJ2-3, with 8 bases lining up with TRBD2. This CDR3 region has 16 residues. Germline V gives CDR1 LNHNV, CDR2 YYDKDF (reference sequence). The J segment lost 0 bases and the V segment lost 5 bases, leaving 7 bases of the junction unmatched. The CDR3 nucleotides are TGTGCCACCAGCCAAAGACTAGCGCGAAGCACAGATACGCAGTATTTT. It translates to CATSQRLARSTDTQYF. Using reference TRBV15 and TRBJ2-3 for the parts outside the CDR3, the full variable domain is DAMVIQNPRYQVTQFGKPVTLSCSQTLNHNVMYWYQQKSSQAPKLLFHYYDKDFNNEADTPDNFQSRRPNTSFCFLDIRSPGLGDTAMYLCATSQRLARSTDTQYFGPGTRLTVL.

This clone was picked up a small number of times. The chain couples TRBV5-1 to TRBJ1-1; D ambiguous. The V and J ends lost 7 bases and 0 bases respectively, with 10 bases between them. Germline-derived CDR1 and CDR2 are SGHRS and YFSETQ. The CDR3 spans 13 residues. The CDR3 region has the DNA TGCGCCAGCGGTACGGGATTGAACACTGAAGCTTTCTTT. Translating it yields CASGTGLNTEAFF.

This chain joins TRBV4-1 and TRBJ1-5, with 10 bases fitting TRBD1. Germline loops: CDR1 MGHRA, CDR2 YSYEKL. The CDR3 runs to 15 residues. Trimming took 4 bases from V and 5 from J; bases not matched to a gene: 5. CDR3 amino acids: CASSRSGTGDQPQHF. CDR3 DNA: TGCGCCAGCAGCCGGTCCGGGACAGGGGATCAGCCCCAGCATTTT.

V and J are TRBV5-4 and TRBJ2-1; 8 nucleotides align to TRBD2. With V trimmed by 0 bases and J by 9 bases, 5 bases remained unmatched. This CDR3 contains 14 residues. Germline V CDR1 and CDR2: SGHNT, YYREEE (reference sequence). CDR3 sequence (DNA): TGTGCCAGCAGCTTGGACATCAGCGGGGGTGAGCAGTTCTTC. Amino acid sequence: CASSLDISGGEQFF.